This T cell receptor beta chain was sequenced in a study of cytomegalovirus exposure and HLA in healthy donors. Overall study: The 100 to 150 validation repertoires and the approximately 690 first-cohort repertoires shared a platform, a later analysis reported. The study's findings and limits: Investigators reported approximately 150 TCR beta chains as tied to cytomegalovirus. According to reports, the classifier identified cytomegalovirus status with high specificity and sensitivity. Despite most TCR sequences being rare, some public TCRs occurred in many donors.

This CDR3 spans 15 amino acids. Germline V CDR1 and CDR2: MRHNA, SNTAGT. After removal of 5 bases from V and 2 bases from J, the junction contained 6 bases not matched to a gene. Data came from immunoSEQ multiplex PCR; TCRdb stores just in-frame clones and leaves some out. The sample has about 200,000 clones, roughly 85% seen once. With respect to this clone: Its antigen remains unidentified.

This clonotype was obtained from a woman aged 18-30 years in good health and CMV-seronegative. The rearrangement joins TRBV6-4 to TRBJ2-7; 10 bases match TRBD2. Input material: PBMCs. Here the CDR3 reads CASSPSGSRPYEQYF. The CDR3 nucleotides read TGTGCCAGCAGTCCTAGCGGGAGCCGACCCTACGAGCAGTACTTC.